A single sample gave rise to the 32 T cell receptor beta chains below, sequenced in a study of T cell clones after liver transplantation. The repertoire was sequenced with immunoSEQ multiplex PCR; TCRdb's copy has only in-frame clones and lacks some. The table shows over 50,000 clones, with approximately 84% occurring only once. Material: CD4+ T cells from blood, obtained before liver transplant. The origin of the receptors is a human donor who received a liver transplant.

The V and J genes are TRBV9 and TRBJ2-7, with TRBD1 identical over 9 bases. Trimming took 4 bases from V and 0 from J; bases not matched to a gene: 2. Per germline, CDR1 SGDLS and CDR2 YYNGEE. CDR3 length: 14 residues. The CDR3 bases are TGTGCCAGCAGCAAGACAGGGGGCTCCTACGAGCAGTACTTC. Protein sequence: CASSKTGGSYEQYF.

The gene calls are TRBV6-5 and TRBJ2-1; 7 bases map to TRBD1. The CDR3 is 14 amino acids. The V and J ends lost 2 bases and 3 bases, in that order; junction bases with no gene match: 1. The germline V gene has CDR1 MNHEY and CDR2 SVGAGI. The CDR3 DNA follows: TGTGCCAGCAGTTACGGGACAGTCTACAATGAGCAGTTCTTC. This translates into CASSYGTVYNEQFF.

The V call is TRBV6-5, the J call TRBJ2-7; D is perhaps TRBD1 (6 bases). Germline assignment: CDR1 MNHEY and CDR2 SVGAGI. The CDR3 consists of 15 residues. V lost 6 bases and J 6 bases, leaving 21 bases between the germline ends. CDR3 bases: TGTGCCAGCAGAAGTAGACCGAACCTAGGGGGCGAGCAGTACTTC. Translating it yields CASRSRPNLGGEQYF.

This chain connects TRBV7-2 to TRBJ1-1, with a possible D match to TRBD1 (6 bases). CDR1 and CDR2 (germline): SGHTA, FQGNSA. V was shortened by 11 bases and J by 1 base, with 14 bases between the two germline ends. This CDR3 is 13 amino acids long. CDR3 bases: TGTGCCTGCGAACAGGGAGGGAACACTGAAGCTTTCTTT. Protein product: CACEQGGNTEAFF.

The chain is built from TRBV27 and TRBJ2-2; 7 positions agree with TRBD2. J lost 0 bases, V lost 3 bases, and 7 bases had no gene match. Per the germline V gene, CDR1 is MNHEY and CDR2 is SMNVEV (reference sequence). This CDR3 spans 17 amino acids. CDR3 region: CASSLEGRVANTGELFF. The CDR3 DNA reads TGTGCCAGCAGTTTGGAGGGGAGGGTCGCGAACACCGGGGAGCTGTTTTTT.

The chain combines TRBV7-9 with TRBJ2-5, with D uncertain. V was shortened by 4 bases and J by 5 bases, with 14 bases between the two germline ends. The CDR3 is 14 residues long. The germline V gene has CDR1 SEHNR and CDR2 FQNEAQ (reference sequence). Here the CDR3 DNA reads TGTGCCAGCAGCTGGAACATCCCAGAGGAGACCCAGTACTTC. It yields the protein CASSWNIPEETQYF.

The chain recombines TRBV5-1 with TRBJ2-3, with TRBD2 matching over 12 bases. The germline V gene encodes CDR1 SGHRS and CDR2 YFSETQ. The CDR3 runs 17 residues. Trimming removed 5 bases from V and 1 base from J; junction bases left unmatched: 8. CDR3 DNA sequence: TGCGCCAGCAGGTCTCTAGCGGGAGGGTCCGGCACAGATACGCAGTATTTT. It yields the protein CASRSLAGGSGTDTQYF.

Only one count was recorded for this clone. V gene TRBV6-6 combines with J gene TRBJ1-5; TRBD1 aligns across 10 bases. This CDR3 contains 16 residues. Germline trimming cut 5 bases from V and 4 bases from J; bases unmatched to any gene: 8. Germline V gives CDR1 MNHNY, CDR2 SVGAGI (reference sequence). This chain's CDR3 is CASSTSGTGVNQPQHF. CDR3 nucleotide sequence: TGTGCCAGCAGTACCTCCGGGACAGGGGTTAATCAGCCCCAGCATTTT.

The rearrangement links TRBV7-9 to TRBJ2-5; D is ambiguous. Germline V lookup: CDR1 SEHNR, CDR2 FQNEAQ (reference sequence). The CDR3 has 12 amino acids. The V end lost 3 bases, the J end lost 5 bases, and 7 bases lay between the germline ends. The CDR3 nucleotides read TGTGCCAGCAGCTTTCCGAGCGAGACCCAGTACTTC. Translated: CASSFPSETQYF.

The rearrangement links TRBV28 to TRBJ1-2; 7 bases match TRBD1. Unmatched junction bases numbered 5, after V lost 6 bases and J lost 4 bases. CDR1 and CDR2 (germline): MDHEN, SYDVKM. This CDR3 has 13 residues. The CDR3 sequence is CASRLGQAYGYTF. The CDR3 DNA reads TGTGCCAGCAGGCTCGGACAGGCCTATGGCTACACCTTC.

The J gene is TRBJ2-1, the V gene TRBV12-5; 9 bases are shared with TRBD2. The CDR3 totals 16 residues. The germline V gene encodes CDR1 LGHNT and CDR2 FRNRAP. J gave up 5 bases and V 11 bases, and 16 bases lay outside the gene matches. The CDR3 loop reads CAGSNSAAGGNNEQFF. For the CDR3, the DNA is TGTGCTGGCTCTAACTCGGCAGCGGGGGGTAACAATGAGCAGTTCTTC.

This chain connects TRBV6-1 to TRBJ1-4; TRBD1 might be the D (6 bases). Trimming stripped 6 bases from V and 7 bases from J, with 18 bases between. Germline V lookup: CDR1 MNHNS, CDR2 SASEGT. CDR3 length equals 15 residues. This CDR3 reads CASRTVTGRGEKLFF. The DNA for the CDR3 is TGTGCCAGCAGAACCGTGACAGGACGGGGTGAAAAACTGTTTTTT.

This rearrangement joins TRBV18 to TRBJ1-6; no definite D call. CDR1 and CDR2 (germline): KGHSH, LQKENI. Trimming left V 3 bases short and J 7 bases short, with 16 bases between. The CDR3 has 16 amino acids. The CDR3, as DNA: TGTGCCAGCTCACCCTCGGGGTACCGGCAAAATTCACCCCTCCACTTT. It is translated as CASSPSGYRQNSPLHF.

The CDR3 sequence is CASSLLRGGLDEQFF. The CDR3 DNA is TGTGCCAGCAGCTTATTACGGGGGGGCCTCGATGAGCAGTTCTTC. The chain joins TRBV7-2 to TRBJ2-1; 8 bases map to TRBD2. The CDR3 is 15 amino acids. Germline assignment: CDR1 SGHTA and CDR2 FQGNSA. Trimming cost V 2 bases and J 8 bases; bases outside gene matches: 8.

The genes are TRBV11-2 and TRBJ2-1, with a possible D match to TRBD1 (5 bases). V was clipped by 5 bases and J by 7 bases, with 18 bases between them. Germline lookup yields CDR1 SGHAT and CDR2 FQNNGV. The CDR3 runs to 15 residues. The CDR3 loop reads CASSPDSITGNEQFF. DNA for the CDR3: TGTGCCAGCAGCCCCGACAGTATAACGGGTAATGAGCAGTTCTTC.

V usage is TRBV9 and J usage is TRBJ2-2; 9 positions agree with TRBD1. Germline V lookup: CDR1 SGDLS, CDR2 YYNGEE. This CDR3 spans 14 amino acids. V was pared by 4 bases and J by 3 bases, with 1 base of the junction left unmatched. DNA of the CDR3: TGTGCCAGCAGCAGGGACAGGGACACCGGGGAGCTGTTTTTT. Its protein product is CASSRDRDTGELFF.

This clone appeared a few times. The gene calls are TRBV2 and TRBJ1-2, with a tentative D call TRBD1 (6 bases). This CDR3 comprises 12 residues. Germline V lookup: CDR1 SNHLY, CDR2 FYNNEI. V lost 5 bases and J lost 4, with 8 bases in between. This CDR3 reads CASSQGGYGYTF. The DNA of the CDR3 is TGTGCCAGCAGTCAAGGGGGCTATGGCTACACCTTC.

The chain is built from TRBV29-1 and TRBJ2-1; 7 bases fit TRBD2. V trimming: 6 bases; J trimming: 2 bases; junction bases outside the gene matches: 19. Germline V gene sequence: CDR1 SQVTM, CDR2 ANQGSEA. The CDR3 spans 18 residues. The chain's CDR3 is CSVDGIREGKKTYNEQFF. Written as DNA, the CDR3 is TGCAGCGTGGACGGAATCAGGGAGGGCAAGAAGACCTACAATGAGCAGTTCTTC.

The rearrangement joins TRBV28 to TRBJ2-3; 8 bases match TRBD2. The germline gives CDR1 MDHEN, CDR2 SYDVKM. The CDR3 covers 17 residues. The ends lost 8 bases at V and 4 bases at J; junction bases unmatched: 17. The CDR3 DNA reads TGTGCCAGCCCCCCAGCGGGGGAGTATGGTTTAGCAGATACGCAGTATTTT. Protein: CASPPAGEYGLADTQYF.

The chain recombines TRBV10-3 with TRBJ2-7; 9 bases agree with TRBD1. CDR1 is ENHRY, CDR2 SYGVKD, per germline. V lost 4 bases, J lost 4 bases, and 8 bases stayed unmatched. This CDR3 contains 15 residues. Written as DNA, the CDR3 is TGTGCCATCAGTGCCAAGGGACAGGGCCAATACGAGCAGTACTTC. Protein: CAISAKGQGQYEQYF.

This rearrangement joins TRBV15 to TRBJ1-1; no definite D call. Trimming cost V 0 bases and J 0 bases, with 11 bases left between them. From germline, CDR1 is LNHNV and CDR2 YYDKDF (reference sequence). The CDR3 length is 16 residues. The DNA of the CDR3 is TGTGCCACCAGCAGAGATCTGCAGGCGTTGAACACTGAAGCTTTCTTT. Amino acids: CATSRDLQALNTEAFF.

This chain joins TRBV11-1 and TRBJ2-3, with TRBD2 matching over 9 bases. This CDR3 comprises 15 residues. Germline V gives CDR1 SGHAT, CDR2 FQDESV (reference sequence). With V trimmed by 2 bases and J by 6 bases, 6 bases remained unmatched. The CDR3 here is CASSLSAGGRDTQYF. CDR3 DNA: TGTGCCAGCAGCTTAAGTGCGGGGGGGCGCGATACGCAGTATTTT.

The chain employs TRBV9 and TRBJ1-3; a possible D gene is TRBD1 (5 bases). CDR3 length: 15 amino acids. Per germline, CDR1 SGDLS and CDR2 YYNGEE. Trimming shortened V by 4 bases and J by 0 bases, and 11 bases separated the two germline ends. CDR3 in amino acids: CASSPRGGSGNTIYF. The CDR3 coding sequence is TGTGCCAGCAGCCCAAGGGGAGGCTCTGGAAACACCATATATTTT.

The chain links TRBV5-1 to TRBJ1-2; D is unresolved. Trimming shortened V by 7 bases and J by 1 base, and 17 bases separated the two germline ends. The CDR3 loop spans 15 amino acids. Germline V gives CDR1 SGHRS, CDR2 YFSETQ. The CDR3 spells CASSTAAEVNYGYTF. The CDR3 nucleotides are TGCGCCAGCTCCACAGCGGCAGAGGTTAACTATGGCTACACCTTC.

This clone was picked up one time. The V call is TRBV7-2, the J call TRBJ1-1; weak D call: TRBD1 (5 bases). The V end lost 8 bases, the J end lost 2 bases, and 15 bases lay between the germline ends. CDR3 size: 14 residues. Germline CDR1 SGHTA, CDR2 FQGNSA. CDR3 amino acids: CASASGGSNTEAFF. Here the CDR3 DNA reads TGTGCCAGCGCGTCGGGGGGTTCTAACACTGAAGCTTTCTTT.

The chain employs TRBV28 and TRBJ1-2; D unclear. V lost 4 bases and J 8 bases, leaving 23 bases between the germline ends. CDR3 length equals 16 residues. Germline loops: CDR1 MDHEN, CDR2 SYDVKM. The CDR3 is CASSSEPPRRPRGYTF. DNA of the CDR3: TGTGCCAGCAGTTCTGAACCACCGAGGAGGCCTCGGGGCTACACCTTC.

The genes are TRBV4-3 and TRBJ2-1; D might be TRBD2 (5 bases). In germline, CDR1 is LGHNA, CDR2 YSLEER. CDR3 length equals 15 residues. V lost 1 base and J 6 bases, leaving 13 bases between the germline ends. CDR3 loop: CASSQARGRANEQFF. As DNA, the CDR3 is TGCGCCAGCAGCCAAGCCCGGGGAAGGGCCAATGAGCAGTTCTTC.

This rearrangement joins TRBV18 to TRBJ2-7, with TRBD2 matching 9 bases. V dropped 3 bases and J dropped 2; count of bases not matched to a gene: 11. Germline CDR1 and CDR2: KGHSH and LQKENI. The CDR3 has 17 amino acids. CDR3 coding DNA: TGTGCCAGCTCACCGGTTGCCTCTAGCGGGGTCCCCTACGAGCAGTACTTC. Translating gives CASSPVASSGVPYEQYF.

The CDR3 DNA reads as TGCAGCGTTGAAGAAGAGCGGGTCCACACTGAAGCTTTCTTT. Residues: CSVEEERVHTEAFF. The rearrangement links TRBV29-1 to TRBJ1-1; D is unclear. This CDR3 contains 14 residues. Trimming shortened V by 0 bases and J by 3 bases, and 11 bases separated the two germline ends. The germline CDR1 and CDR2 sequences are SQVTM and ANQGSEA.

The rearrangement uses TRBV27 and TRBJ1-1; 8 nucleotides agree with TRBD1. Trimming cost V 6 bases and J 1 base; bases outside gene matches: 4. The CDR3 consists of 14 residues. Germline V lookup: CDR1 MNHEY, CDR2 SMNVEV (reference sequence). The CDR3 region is CASRAGTGNTEAFF. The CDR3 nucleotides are TGTGCCAGCAGAGCCGGGACAGGGAACACTGAAGCTTTCTTT.

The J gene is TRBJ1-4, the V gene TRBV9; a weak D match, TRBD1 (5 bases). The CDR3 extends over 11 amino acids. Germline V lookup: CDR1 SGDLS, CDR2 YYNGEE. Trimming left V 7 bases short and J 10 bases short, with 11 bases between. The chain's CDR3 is CASESGGKLFF. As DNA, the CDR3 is TGTGCCAGCGAAAGCGGGGGAAAACTGTTTTTT.

The chain's CDR3 is CASSEVRGRSGNTIYF. CDR3 sequence (DNA): TGTGCCAGCAGTGAAGTAAGGGGTAGATCGGGAAACACCATATATTTT. The chain recombines TRBV6-1 with TRBJ1-3; D might be TRBD1 (5 bases). V was pared by 1 base and J by 4 bases, with 14 bases between. Per the germline V gene, CDR1 is MNHNS and CDR2 is SASEGT. The CDR3 extends over 16 amino acids.